This is a list of T cell receptor beta chains from one sample in a study of T cell responses to AZD1222 COVID-19 vaccine. TCRdb's table, derived via immunoSEQ multiplex PCR, lists solely in-frame clones and lacks some. The sample holds 160,000 or so clones; roughly nine tenths are singletons and the top ten take approximately 2%. The sequenced sample was peripheral blood, obtained on day 0 of AZD1222 vaccination. The receptor set was obtained from an adult in good health. Both conserved end residues are part of each CDR3. A D gene is named only where the DNA matches it firmly. Part of the rows lack a size; the others show once, few, many or a class for expanded clones.

CDR3 protein	CDR3 DNA	clone size	D gene	V gene	J gene
CASSMGQAYEQYF	TGCGCCAGCAGCATGGGACAGGCCTACGAGCAGTACTTC	NA	TRBD1	TRBV5-1	TRBJ2-7
CASTNQREDDYEQYF	TGTGCCAGCACGAACCAGCGGGAGGACGACTACGAGCAGTACTTC	NA	TRBD2	TRBV6-6	TRBJ2-7
CASSQDASGTNQPQHF	TGTGCCAGCAGCCAAGATGCCTCGGGTACCAATCAGCCCCAGCATTTT	NA	NA	TRBV3-1/TRBV3-2	TRBJ1-5
CASSVIPGDTIYF	TGTGCCAGCAGCGTCATTCCGGGAGACACCATATATTTT	NA	NA	TRBV9	TRBJ1-3
CASSLGRGNYGYTF	TGTGCCAGCAGCTTGGGCAGGGGGAACTATGGCTACACCTTC	NA	TRBD1	TRBV5-4	TRBJ1-2
CASSAGNRYEQYF	TGTGCCAGCAGTGCAGGGAATAGATACGAGCAGTACTTC	NA	NA	TRBV12-3/TRBV12-4	TRBJ2-7
CASSFGVGANEQFF	TGTGCCAGCAGCTTCGGCGTGGGGGCGAATGAGCAGTTCTTC	NA	NA	TRBV11-2	TRBJ2-1
CAWRPRGEDGYTF	TGTGCCTGGAGACCCCGGGGGGAGGATGGCTACACCTTC	NA	NA	TRBV30	TRBJ1-2
CASSLLSVARRDSTTNEKLFF	TGTGCCAGCAGTTTATTATCTGTGGCAAGGCGGGACAGCACAACTAATGAAAAACTGTTTTTT	NA	TRBD1	TRBV28	TRBJ1-4
CASSITGELFF	TGTGCCAGCAGCATTACCGGGGAGCTGTTTTTT	NA	NA	TRBV9	TRBJ2-2
CASSFRLPTSNTGELFF	TGTGCCAGCAGCTTTCGGCTACCCACTTCAAACACCGGGGAGCTGTTTTTT	NA	NA	TRBV7-8	TRBJ2-2
CASSVGGAKNIQYF	TGTGCCAGCAGCGTGGGCGGGGCCAAAAACATTCAGTACTTC	NA	NA	TRBV9	TRBJ2-4
CASSPDFSGNTIYF	TGTGCCAGCAGCCCGGACTTCTCTGGAAACACCATATATTTT	NA	NA	TRBV7-9	TRBJ1-3
CASSQDGEGPVRDTQYF	TGTGCCAGCAGCCAAGATGGTGAGGGGCCCGTTCGAGATACGCAGTATTTT	NA	NA	TRBV3-1/TRBV3-2	TRBJ2-3
CASSLVTGWAFF	TGTGCCAGCAGCTTAGTAACAGGGTGGGCTTTCTTT	NA	NA	TRBV7-2	TRBJ1-1
CASSGDRSSNQPQHF	TGTGCCAGCAGTGGTGACAGGTCCAGCAATCAGCCCCAGCATTTT	few	NA	TRBV28	TRBJ1-5
CASSFRDPYEQYF	TGTGCCAGCAGCTTCCGGGACCCCTACGAGCAGTACTTC	NA	NA	TRBV11-2	TRBJ2-7
CASSFGGRDTEAFF	TGTGCCAGCAGTTTCGGGGGGCGAGACACTGAAGCTTTCTTT	NA	NA	TRBV28	TRBJ1-1
CSVTTDGYTF	TGCAGCGTTACCACGGACGGCTACACCTTC	NA	NA	TRBV29-1	TRBJ1-2
CASSAGWGYYGYTF	TGTGCCAGCAGCGCGGGGTGGGGCTACTATGGCTACACCTTC	NA	NA	TRBV28	TRBJ1-2
CASRGGDLNTEAFF	TGTGCCAGCAGAGGCGGGGATTTGAACACTGAAGCTTTCTTT	NA	NA	TRBV9	TRBJ1-1
CASSSQGIYEQYF	TGTGCCAGCAGCTCCCAGGGTATCTACGAGCAGTACTTC	NA	NA	TRBV9	TRBJ2-7
CATREGGGGNQPQHF	TGTGCCACCAGAGAGGGTGGTGGAGGCAATCAGCCCCAGCATTTT	NA	NA	TRBV15	TRBJ1-5
CASSPRDGLHGYTF	TGTGCCAGCAGCCCACGGGACGGACTCCATGGCTACACCTTC	NA	NA	TRBV7-2	TRBJ1-2
CASSYSLTSTEAFF	TGTGCCAGCAGTTACAGCCTCACCTCCACTGAAGCTTTCTTT	NA	NA	TRBV6-2/TRBV6-3	TRBJ1-1
CATSGPGTGSSYEQYF	TGTGCCACCAGTGGACCCGGGACAGGGAGCTCCTACGAGCAGTACTTC	NA	TRBD1	TRBV24-1	TRBJ2-7
CASHGTGYSPLHF	TGTGCCAGCCACGGGACAGGGTATTCACCCCTCCACTTT	NA	TRBD1	TRBV6-5	TRBJ1-6